These T cell receptor beta chains were read from a single sample in a study of T-cell memory formation after mild COVID-19. TCRdb passed the 5' RACE reads through MiXCR, listing each CDR3 protein once. Among 85,000 to 120,000 distinct CDR3 sequences listed, 9.5% to 15% were seen once. The specimen was PBMCs or a T cell subset sorted from them (not recorded which). The source is an adult woman who had mild COVID-19 (a few samples of this study predate the infection). Cell type and time point are not known. Each CDR3 is given with its conserved first and last residue. D genes are given only for firm matches. Size values are once, few and many counts, or a class for expanded clones, and some rows have none.

CASRTSGGSLEEDTQYF | TGTGCCAGTAGGACTAGCGGGGGGTCCCTGGAGGAAGATACGCAGTATTTT | - | TRBJ2-3 | TRBD2 | TRBV2
CASSSDRPADNEQFF | TGTGCCAGCAGCTCTGACAGGCCGGCCGACAATGAGCAGTTCTTC | - | TRBJ2-1 | - | TRBV7-8
CASSLVAGYEQYF | TGTGCCAGCAGCTTAGTTGCGGGCTACGAGCAGTACTTC | few | TRBJ2-7 | - | TRBV7-8
CASSQQGEYNEQFF | TGCGCCAGCAGCCAACAGGGGGAATACAATGAGCAGTTCTTC | many | TRBJ2-1 | TRBD1 | TRBV4-1
CASMSGINTGELFF | TGTGCCAGCATGTCGGGAATCAACACCGGGGAGCTGTTTTTT | - | TRBJ2-2 | - | TRBV6-2/TRBV6-3
CASSPPQGHLARETQYF | TGTGCCAGCAGTCCCCCCCAAGGCCACCTGGCTCGAGAGACCCAGTACTTC | few | TRBJ2-5 | - | TRBV12-3/TRBV12-4
CASSKGLNTGELFF | TGTGCCAGCAGCAAGGGACTCAACACCGGGGAGCTGTTTTTT | once | TRBJ2-2 | - | TRBV7-3
CAGLSRDSSDEQFF | TGTGCCGGACTTTCCCGAGATAGCTCGGATGAGCAGTTCTTC | few | TRBJ2-1 | - | TRBV24-1
CASRETGQGFNEQYF | TGTGCCAGCAGAGAGACGGGACAGGGCTTCAACGAGCAGTACTTC | few | TRBJ2-7 | TRBD1 | TRBV27
CSANNQVGGYTF | TGCAGTGCTAACAATCAGGTCGGGGGCTACACCTTC | few | TRBJ1-2 | - | TRBV20-1
CASSLGGASSYEQYF | TGTGCCAGCAGCTTAGGGGGGGCCAGCTCCTACGAGCAGTACTTC | - | TRBJ2-7 | - | TRBV7-9
CSARELVGLAGGPGYEQYF | TGCAGTGCTAGAGAACTTGTCGGACTAGCGGGAGGGCCCGGATACGAGCAGTACTTC | many | TRBJ2-7 | TRBD2 | TRBV20-1
CASSFVQTGEQYF | TGTGCCAGCAGCTTCGTGCAGACTGGCGAGCAGTACTTC | - | TRBJ2-7 | - | TRBV7-6
CASSWKTDDGYTF | TGTGCCAGCAGCTGGAAGACAGACGACGGCTACACCTTC | few | TRBJ1-2 | - | TRBV7-8
CASTPGGSYEQYF | TGCGCCAGCACCCCTGGGGGGTCCTACGAGCAGTACTTC | - | TRBJ2-7 | - | TRBV5-1
CASSSGGSAGMGNIGYTF | TGCGCCAGCAGCTCTGGAGGCTCGGCGGGGATGGGGAATATCGGCTACACCTTC | - | TRBJ1-2 | - | TRBV5-1
CASSLEDLLARNEQFF | TGCGCCAGCAGCTTGGAGGATCTCCTGGCTCGGAATGAGCAGTTCTTC | many | TRBJ2-1 | - | TRBV5-1
CASSPGRWARTGRGETGNTIYF | TGCGCCAGCAGCCCGGGAAGGTGGGCCCGAACAGGGAGAGGCGAGACTGGAAACACCATATATTTT | few | TRBJ1-3 | - | TRBV5-1
CSARDRASQYGYTF | TGCAGTGCTAGAGATCGGGCCAGTCAATATGGCTACACCTTC | - | TRBJ1-2 | - | TRBV20-1
CASSEGGGDEQYF | TGTGCCAGCAGTGAGGGCGGCGGGGACGAGCAGTACTTC | - | TRBJ2-7 | - | TRBV2
CASSQDPAAGANVLTF | TGCGCCAGCAGCCAAGATCCGGCAGCTGGGGCCAACGTCCTGACTTTC | many | TRBJ2-6 | - | TRBV4-3
CASSILRPAADSPLHF | TGTGCCAGCAGCATCCTCCGACCGGCGGCGGATTCACCCCTCCACTTT | - | TRBJ1-6 | - | TRBV13
CASDMRQGRAGELFF | TGTGCCAGCGACATGAGACAGGGGCGGGCCGGGGAGCTGTTTTTT | few | TRBJ2-2 | TRBD1 | TRBV12-3/TRBV12-4
CSVESLDRGSENEQFF | TGCAGCGTTGAAAGTTTGGACAGGGGGTCTGAGAATGAGCAGTTCTTC | few | TRBJ2-1 | TRBD1 | TRBV29-1
CASSFRAGTGYNEQFF | TGTGCCAGCAGCTTCAGGGCCGGGACGGGCTACAATGAGCAGTTCTTC | many | TRBJ2-1 | - | TRBV7-9
CASSGVGGTYNEQFF | TGTGCCAGCAGTGGGGTCGGCGGGACCTACAATGAGCAGTTCTTC | few | TRBJ2-1 | - | TRBV2
CSARRASDGTAQYF | TGCAGTGCTAGGAGGGCTAGTGACGGGACGGCCCAGTACTTC | many | TRBJ2-5 | - | TRBV20-1
CASKGQGQETQYF | TGTGCCAGCAAAGGACAGGGCCAAGAGACCCAGTACTTC | many | TRBJ2-5 | TRBD1 | TRBV7-9
CASSLAGVVYEQYF | TGCGCCAGCAGCTTGGCTGGGGTTGTCTACGAGCAGTACTTC | few | TRBJ2-7 | - | TRBV5-1
CAGSLRTYEQYF | TGTGCCGGCAGCTTACGGACCTACGAGCAGTACTTC | few | TRBJ2-7 | - | TRBV7-9
CASSPQFSGANVLTF | TGTGCCAGCAGTCCCCAGTTCTCTGGGGCCAACGTCCTGACTTTC | few | TRBJ2-6 | - | TRBV28
CASSLVAGVYNEQFF | TGTGCCAGCAGTTTGGTAGCGGGGGTCTACAATGAGCAGTTCTTC | - | TRBJ2-1 | TRBD2 | TRBV27
CASTLTGPSYEQYF | TGTGCCAGCACTCTAACCGGCCCCTCCTACGAGCAGTACTTC | once | TRBJ2-7 | - | TRBV7-8
CATLVGLDSYNEQFF | TGTGCCACCCTCGTCGGGCTTGACTCCTACAATGAGCAGTTCTTC | - | TRBJ2-1 | - | TRBV6-1
CASSSQRASGLNEQFF | TGTGCCAGCAGCTCCCAAAGGGCTAGCGGTTTGAATGAGCAGTTCTTC | - | TRBJ2-1 | TRBD2 | TRBV9
CASSIGGTSGTYEQYF | TGTGCCAGTAGTATAGGGGGGACTAGCGGAACCTACGAGCAGTACTTC | - | TRBJ2-7 | TRBD2 | TRBV19
CASSPRTGPRAFF | TGTGCCAGCAGCCCGAGGACAGGTCCTAGGGCTTTCTTT | few | TRBJ1-1 | TRBD1 | TRBV7-9
CASSQDTSAGASTGELFF | TGCGCCAGCAGCCAAGATACTTCGGCGGGGGCAAGCACCGGGGAGCTGTTTTTT | few | TRBJ2-2 | - | TRBV4-3
CASSPRMWGNEQFF | TGTGCCAGCAGCCCCCGGATGTGGGGGAATGAGCAGTTCTTC | few | TRBJ2-1 | - | TRBV13
CASSLTYAPTGGYYNEKFF | TGTGCCAGCAGCTTAACGTACGCCCCCACAGGGGGTTACTACAATGAGAAGTTCTTC | once | TRBJ2-1 | TRBD1 | TRBV7-3
CASSQDLQGANYEQYF | TGCGCCAGCAGCCAAGATCTACAGGGGGCAAACTACGAGCAGTACTTC | few | TRBJ2-7 | TRBD1 | TRBV4-1
CATSRPPQDQPQHF | TGTGCCACCAGCAGGCCACCCCAGGATCAGCCCCAGCATTTT | few | TRBJ1-5 | - | TRBV15
CAGASETGELFF | TGTGCCGGTGCCTCAGAGACCGGGGAGCTGTTTTTT | few | TRBJ2-2 | - | TRBV7-6
CASSCLPWTVFCGKETQYF | TGTGCCAGCAGCTGTCTACCTTGGACAGTTTTCTGCGGGAAAGAGACCCAGTACTTC | many | TRBJ2-5 | - | TRBV5-6
CASSLDFEQFF | TGTGCCAGCAGCTTAGACTTTGAGCAGTTCTTC | - | TRBJ2-1 | - | TRBV11-2
CSARVGGQPQHF | TGCAGTGCTAGAGTGGGTGGACAGCCCCAGCATTTT | - | TRBJ1-5 | - | TRBV20-1